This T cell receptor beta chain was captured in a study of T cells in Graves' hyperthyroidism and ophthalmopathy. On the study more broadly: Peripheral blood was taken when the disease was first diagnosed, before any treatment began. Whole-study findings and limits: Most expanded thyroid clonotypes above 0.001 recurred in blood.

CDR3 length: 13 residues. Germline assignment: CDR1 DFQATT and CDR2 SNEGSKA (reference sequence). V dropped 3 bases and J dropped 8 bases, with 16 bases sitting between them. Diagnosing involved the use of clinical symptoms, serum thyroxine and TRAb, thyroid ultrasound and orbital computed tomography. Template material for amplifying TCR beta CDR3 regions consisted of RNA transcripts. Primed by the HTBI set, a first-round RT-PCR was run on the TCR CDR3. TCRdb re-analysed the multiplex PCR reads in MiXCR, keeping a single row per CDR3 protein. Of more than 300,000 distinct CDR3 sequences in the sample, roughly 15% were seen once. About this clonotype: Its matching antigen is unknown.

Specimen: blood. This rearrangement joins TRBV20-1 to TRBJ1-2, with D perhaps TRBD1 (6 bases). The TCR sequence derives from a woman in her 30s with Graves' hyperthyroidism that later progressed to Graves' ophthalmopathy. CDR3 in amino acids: CSASPKPGVGYTF. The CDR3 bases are TGCAGTGCTAGCCCAAAACCAGGGGTGGGCTACACCTTC.